The rows below give T cell receptor beta chains drawn from one sample of a study of cytomegalovirus exposure and HLA in healthy donors. TCRdb keeps only in-frame clones here, not all; method: immunoSEQ multiplex PCR. The sample lists approximately 300,000 clones; roughly 87% were seen once. The material sequenced was PBMCs. The receptors originated from a woman aged 25 to 39 in good health and CMV-seropositive. Both conserved end residues are part of each CDR3. The order of the fields is clone size, D gene, CDR3 length, J gene, V gene, CDR3 protein, CDR3 DNA. D genes are given only for firm matches. Size values are once, few and many counts, or a class for expanded clones, and some rows have none.

.,TRBD1,16,TRBJ2-7,TRBV2,CASSAPGRGYSYEQYF,TGTGCCAGCAGTGCGCCAGGCAGGGGGTATTCCTACGAGCAGTACTTC
.,.,15,TRBJ2-5,TRBV30,CAWSITRGPMETQYF,TGTGCCTGGAGTATAACGAGAGGGCCCATGGAGACCCAGTACTTC
.,TRBD1,14,TRBJ2-7,TRBV5-1,CASSTGTGRYEQYF,TGCGCCAGCAGCACCGGGACAGGGCGCTACGAGCAGTACTTC
few,TRBD1,15,TRBJ1-5,TRBV19,CATRTGGGSNQPQHF,TGTGCCACGAGGACAGGGGGCGGTAGCAATCAGCCCCAGCATTTT
.,.,18,TRBJ2-4,TRBV12-2,CASRLAYRTSRAKNIQYF,TGTGCAAGTCGCTTAGCGTATAGGACTAGCAGAGCCAAAAACATTCAGTACTTC
.,.,14,TRBJ2-7,TRBV4-3,CASSQGRFSYEQYF,TGCGCCAGCAGCCAGGGACGCTTCTCCTACGAGCAGTACTTC
.,TRBD1,18,TRBJ2-4,TRBV25-1,CASSAPRTGGGAKNIQYF,TGTGCCAGCAGTGCGCCACGGACAGGGGGCGGGGCCAAAAACATTCAGTACTTC
.,.,18,TRBJ2-2,TRBV7-8,CASSLFSGVGPNTGELFF,TGTGCCAGCAGCTTATTTTCGGGAGTGGGCCCCAACACCGGGGAGCTGTTTTTT
.,TRBD1,15,TRBJ1-3,TRBV5-1,CASSLAGTGGNTIYF,TGCGCCAGCAGCTTGGCCGGGACAGGGGGAAACACCATATATTTT
.,TRBD2,16,TRBJ2-1,TRBV7-3,CASSLPSGSSYNEQFF,TGTGCCAGCAGCTTACCTAGCGGGAGCTCCTACAATGAGCAGTTCTTC
few,.,13,TRBJ1-1,TRBV7-2,CASSPQLNTEAFF,TGTGCCAGCAGCCCGCAGCTGAACACTGAAGCTTTCTTT
.,.,15,TRBJ1-5,TRBV6-5,CASSYGWGSNQPQHF,TGTGCCAGCAGTTATGGGTGGGGAAGCAATCAGCCCCAGCATTTT
.,TRBD1,14,TRBJ1-1,TRBV2,CASSEGQMNTEAFF,TGTGCCAGCAGCGAGGGACAGATGAACACTGAAGCTTTCTTT
.,TRBD2,15,TRBJ2-2,TRBV18,CASSPTSGTTGELFF,TGTGCCAGCTCACCTACTAGCGGGACCACCGGGGAGCTGTTTTTT
few,TRBD2,14,TRBJ2-1,TRBV4-2,CASSRLGLDGEQFF,TGTGCCAGCAGCCGCCTGGGACTAGATGGAGAGCAGTTCTTC